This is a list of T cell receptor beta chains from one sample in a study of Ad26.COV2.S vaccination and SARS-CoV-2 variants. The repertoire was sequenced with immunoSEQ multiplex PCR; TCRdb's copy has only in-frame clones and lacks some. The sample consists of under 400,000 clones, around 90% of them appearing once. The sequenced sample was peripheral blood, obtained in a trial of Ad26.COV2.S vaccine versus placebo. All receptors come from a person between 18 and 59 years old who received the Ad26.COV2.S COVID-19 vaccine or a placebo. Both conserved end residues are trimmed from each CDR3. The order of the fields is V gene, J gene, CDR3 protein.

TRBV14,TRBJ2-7,ASSQGGNYLFSYEQY
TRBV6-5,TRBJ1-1,ASSYYTNTEAF
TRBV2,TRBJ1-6,ASSGDPNSPLH
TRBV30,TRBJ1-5,AWWKPPGPQH
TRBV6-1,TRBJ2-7,ASSEVGLAGGLD
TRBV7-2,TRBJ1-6,ASSLAGRNSPLH
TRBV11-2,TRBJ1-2,ASSLGGAARSYGYT
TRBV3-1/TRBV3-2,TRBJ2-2,ASSQDAAGRSRYGELF
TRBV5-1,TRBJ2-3,ASSLASGGVTDTQY
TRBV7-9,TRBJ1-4,ASSWDGGHDEKLF
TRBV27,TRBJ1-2,ASSGSYGGYT
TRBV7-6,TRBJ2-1,ASSLAASGGNEQF
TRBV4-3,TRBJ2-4,ASSMDRGHLYIQY
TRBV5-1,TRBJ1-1,ASAPEGSNTEAF
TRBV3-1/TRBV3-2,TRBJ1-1,ASSSLGQGKIPGVNTEAF
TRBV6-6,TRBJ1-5,ASSYSTTDSNQPQH
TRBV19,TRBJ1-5,ASSIRADSGNQPQH
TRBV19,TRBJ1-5,ASSIDGVRMVSQPQH
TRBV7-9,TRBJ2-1,ASSTRQGTLYNEQF
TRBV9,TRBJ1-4,ASGAGSTNEKLF
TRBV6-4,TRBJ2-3,ASSAERGGTDTQY
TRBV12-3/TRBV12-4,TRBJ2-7,ASSLRGSYEQY